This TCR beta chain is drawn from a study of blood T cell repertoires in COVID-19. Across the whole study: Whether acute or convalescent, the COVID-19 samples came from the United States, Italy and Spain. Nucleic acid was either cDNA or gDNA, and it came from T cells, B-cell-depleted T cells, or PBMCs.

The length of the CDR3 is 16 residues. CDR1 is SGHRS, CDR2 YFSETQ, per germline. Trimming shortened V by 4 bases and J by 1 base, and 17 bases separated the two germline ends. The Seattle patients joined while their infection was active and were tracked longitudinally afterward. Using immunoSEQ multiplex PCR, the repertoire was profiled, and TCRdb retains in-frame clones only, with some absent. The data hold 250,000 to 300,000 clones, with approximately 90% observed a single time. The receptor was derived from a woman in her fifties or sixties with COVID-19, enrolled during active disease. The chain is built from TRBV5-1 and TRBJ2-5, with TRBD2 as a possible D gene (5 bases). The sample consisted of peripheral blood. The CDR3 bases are TGCGCCAGCAGCGCTAGCCTGACACGGAGCCAAGAGACCCAGTACTTC. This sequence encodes CASSASLTRSQETQYF.